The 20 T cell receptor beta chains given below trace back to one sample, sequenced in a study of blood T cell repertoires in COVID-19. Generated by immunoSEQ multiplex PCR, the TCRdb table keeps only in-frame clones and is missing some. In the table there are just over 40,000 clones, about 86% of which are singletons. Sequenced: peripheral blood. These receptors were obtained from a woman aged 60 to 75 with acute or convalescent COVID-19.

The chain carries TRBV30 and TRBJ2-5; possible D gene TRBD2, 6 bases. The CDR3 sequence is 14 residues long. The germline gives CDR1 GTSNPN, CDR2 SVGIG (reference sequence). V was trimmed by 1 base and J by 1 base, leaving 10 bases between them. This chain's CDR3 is CAWSASGSQETQYF. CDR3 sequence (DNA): TGTGCCTGGAGTGCGAGCGGGTCCCAAGAGACCCAGTACTTC.

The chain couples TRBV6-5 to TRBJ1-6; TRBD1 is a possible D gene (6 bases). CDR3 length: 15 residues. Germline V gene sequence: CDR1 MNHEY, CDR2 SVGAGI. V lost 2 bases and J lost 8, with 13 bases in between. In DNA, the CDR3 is TGTGCCAGCAGTTACCTCAACAGGGTCTATTCACCCCTCCACTTT. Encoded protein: CASSYLNRVYSPLHF.

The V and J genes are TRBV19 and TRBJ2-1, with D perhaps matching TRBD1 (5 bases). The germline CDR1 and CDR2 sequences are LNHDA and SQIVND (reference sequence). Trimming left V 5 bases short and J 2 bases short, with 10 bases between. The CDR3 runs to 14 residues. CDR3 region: CASSFRVPYNEQFF. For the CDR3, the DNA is TGTGCCAGTAGTTTCAGGGTACCCTACAATGAGCAGTTCTTC. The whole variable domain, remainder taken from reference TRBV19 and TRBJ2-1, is DGGITQSPKYLFRKEGQNVTLSCEQNLNHDAMYWYRQDPGQGLRLIYYSQIVNDFQKGDIAEGYSVSREKKESFPLTVTSAQKNPTAFYLCASSFRVPYNEQFFGPGTRLTVL.

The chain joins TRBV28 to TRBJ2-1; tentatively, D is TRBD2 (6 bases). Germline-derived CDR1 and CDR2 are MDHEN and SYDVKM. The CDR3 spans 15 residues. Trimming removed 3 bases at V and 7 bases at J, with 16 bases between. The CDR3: CASSFSGSLSNEQFF. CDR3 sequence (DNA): TGTGCCAGCAGTTTCTCCGGGAGTCTGAGTAATGAGCAGTTCTTC.

CDR3 nucleotide sequence: TGTGCCAGCAGTGAAATTTACGGGAGAGGGGAAGAGACCCAGTACTTC. Translating it yields CASSEIYGRGEETQYF. The chain combines TRBV25-1 with TRBJ2-5; D perhaps matches TRBD2 (6 bases). Germline V lookup: CDR1 MGHDK, CDR2 SYGVNS. The CDR3 contains 16 residues. The V end was cut by 2 bases, the J end by 3 bases, with 16 bases between.

The CDR3 protein is CASSFGDKDIYGYTF. For the CDR3, the DNA is TGTGCCAGCAGCTTCGGCGACAAAGACATCTATGGCTACACCTTC. The chain joins TRBV13 to TRBJ1-2; D remains ambiguous. V was pared by 3 bases and J by 4 bases, with 15 bases between. The CDR3 runs to 15 residues. Looked up from germline, CDR1 is PRHDT and CDR2 is FYEKMQ (reference sequence).

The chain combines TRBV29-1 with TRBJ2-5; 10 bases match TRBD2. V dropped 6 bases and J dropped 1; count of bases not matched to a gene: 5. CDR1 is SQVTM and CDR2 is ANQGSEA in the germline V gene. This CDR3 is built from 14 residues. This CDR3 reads CSVYSGRPQETQYF. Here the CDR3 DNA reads TGCAGCGTATATAGCGGGAGGCCCCAAGAGACCCAGTACTTC.

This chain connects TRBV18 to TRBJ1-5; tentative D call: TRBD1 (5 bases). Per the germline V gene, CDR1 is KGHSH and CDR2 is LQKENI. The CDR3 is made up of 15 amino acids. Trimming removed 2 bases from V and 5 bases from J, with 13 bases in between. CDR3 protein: CASSPSAGKDQPQHF. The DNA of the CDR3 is TGTGCCAGCTCACCATCGGCAGGGAAGGATCAGCCCCAGCATTTT.

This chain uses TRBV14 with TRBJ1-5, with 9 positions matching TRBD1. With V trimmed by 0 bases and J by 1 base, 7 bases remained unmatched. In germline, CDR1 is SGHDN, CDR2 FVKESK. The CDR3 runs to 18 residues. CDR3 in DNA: TGTGCCAGCAGCCAAGATAGGGGACAGGGCCCCAGCAATCAGCCCCAGCATTTT. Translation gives CASSQDRGQGPSNQPQHF.

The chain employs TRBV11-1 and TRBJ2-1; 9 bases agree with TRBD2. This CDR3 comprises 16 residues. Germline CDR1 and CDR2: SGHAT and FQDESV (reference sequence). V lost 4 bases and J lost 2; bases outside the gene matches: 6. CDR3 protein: CASSSYSGGTYNEQFF. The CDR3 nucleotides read TGTGCCAGCAGCTCCTATAGCGGGGGCACCTACAATGAGCAGTTCTTC.

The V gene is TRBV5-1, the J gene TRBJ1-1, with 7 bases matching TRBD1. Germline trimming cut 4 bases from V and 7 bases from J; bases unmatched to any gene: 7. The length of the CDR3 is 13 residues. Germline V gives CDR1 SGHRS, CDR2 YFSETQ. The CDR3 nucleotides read TGCGCCAGCAGCCTGACGGGACAGATTGAAGCTTTCTTT. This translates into CASSLTGQIEAFF.

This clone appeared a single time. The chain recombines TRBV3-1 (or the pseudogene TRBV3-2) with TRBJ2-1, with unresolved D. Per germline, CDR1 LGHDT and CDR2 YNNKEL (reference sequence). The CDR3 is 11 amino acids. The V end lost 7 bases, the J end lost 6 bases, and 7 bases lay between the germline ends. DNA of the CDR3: TGTGCCAGCACCTACCGCAATGAGCAGTTCTTC. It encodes CASTYRNEQFF.

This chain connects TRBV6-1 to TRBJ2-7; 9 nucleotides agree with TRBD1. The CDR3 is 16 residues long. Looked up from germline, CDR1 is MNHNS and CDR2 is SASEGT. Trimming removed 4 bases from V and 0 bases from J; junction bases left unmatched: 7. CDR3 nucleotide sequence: TGTGCCAGCAGTGTGAGCCGGGACAGGGACTCCTACGAGCAGTACTTC. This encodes CASSVSRDRDSYEQYF.

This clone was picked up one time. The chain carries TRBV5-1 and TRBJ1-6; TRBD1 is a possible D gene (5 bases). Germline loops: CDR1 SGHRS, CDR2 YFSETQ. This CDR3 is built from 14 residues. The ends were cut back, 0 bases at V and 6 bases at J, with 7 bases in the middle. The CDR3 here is CASSLGRGNSPLHF. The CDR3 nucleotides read TGCGCCAGCAGCTTGGGGAGGGGTAATTCACCCCTCCACTTT.

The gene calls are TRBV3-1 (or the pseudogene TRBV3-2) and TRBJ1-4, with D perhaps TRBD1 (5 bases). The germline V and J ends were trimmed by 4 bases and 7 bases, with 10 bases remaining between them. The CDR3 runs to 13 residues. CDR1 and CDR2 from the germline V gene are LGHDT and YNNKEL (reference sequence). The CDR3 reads CASSPGMVEKLFF. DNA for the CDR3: TGTGCCAGCAGCCCAGGGATGGTTGAAAAACTGTTTTTT.

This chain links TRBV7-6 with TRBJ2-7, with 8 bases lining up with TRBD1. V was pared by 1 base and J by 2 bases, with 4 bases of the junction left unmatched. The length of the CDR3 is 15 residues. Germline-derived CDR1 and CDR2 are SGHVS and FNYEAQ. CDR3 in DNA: TGTGCCAGCAGCTTAGACCAGGGGGCAACCTACGAGCAGTACTTC. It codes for CASSLDQGATYEQYF.

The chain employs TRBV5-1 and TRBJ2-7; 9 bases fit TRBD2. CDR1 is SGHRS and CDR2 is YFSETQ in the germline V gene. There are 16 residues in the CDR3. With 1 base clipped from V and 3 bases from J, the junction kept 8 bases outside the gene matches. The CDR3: CASSLSGTSRVYEQYF. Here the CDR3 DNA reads TGCGCCAGCAGCTTGTCCGGGACTAGCAGGGTCTACGAGCAGTACTTC. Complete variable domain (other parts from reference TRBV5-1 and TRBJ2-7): KAGVTQTPRYLIKTRGQQVTLSCSPISGHRSVSWYQQTPGQGLQFLFEYFSETQRNKGNFPGRFSGRQFSNSRSEMNVSTLELGDSALYLCASSLSGTSRVYEQYFGPGTRLTVT.

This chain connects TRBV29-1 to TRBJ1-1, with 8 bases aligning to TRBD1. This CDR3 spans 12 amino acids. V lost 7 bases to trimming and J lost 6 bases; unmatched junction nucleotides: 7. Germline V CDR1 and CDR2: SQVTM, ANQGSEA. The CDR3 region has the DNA TGCAGCGCCCGACAGGGGTGGGCTGAAGCTTTCTTT. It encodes CSARQGWAEAFF.

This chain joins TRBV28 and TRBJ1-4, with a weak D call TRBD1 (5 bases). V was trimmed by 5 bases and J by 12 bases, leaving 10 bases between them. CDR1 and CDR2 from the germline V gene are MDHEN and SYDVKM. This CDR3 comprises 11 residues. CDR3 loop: CASSLGRQLFF. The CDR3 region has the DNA TGTGCCAGCAGTCTGGGGCGGCAACTGTTTTTT. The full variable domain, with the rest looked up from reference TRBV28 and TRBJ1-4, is DVKVTQSSRYLVKRTGEKVFLECVQDMDHENMFWYRQDPGLGLRLIYFSYDVKMKEKGDIPEGYSVSREKKERFSLILESASTNQTSMYLCASSLGRQLFFGSGTQLSVL.

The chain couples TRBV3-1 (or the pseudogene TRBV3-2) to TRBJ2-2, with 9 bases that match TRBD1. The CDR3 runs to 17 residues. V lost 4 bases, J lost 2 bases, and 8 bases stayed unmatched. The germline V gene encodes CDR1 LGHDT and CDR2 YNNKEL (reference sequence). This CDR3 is CASSLLTGGGNTGELFF. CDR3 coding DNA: TGTGCCAGCAGCCTGCTGACAGGGGGTGGAAACACCGGGGAGCTGTTTTTT.